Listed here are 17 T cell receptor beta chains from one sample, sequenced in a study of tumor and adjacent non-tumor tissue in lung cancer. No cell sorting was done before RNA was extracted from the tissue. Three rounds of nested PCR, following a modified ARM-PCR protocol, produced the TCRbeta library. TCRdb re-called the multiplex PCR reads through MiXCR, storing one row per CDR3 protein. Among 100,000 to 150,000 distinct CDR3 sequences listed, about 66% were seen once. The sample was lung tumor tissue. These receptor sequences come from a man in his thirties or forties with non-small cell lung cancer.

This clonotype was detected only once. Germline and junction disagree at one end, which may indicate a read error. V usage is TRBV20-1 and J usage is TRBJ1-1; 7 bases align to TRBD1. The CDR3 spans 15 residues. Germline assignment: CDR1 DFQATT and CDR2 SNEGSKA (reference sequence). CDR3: CGAKRPTGCRAEAFF. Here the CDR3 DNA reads TGCGGTGCTAAACGACCGACAGGGTGTCGCGCTGAAGCTTTCTTT.

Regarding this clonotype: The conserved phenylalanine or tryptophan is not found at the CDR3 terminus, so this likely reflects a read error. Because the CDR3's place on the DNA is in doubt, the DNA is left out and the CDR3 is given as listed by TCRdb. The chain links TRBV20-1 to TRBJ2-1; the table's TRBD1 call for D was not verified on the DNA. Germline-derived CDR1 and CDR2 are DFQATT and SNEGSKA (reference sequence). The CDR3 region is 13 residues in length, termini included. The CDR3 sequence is CSATTGWVDEQLI.

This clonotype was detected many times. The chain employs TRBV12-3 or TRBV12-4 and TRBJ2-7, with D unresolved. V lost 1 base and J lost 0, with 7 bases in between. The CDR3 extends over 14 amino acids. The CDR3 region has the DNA TGTGCCAGCAGTTTAGGGGATGTCTCCTACGAGCAGTACTTC. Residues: CASSLGDVSYEQYF.

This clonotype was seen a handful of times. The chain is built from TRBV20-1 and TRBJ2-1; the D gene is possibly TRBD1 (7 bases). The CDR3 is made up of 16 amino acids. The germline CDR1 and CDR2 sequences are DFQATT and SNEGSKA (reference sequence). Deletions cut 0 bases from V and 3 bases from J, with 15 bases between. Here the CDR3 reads CSARDQEQGGYNEQFF. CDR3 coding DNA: TGCAGTGCTAGAGATCAGGAGCAGGGGGGCTACAATGAGCAGTTCTTC.

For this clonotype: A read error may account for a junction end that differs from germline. The CDR3 DNA follows: TGTGCCAGCAGTTTCGGCCAGGGAGGATTTACCGGGGAGCTGATTTTT. Its protein product is CASSFGQGGFTGELIF. The chain couples TRBV12-3 or TRBV12-4 to TRBJ2-2, with D perhaps TRBD2 (6 bases). The CDR3 extends over 16 amino acids.

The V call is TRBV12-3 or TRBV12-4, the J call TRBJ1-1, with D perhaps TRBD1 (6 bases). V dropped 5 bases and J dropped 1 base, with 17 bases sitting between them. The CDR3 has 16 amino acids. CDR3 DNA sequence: TGTGCCAGCAGTGGGCCGGACAGAGCAACGAACACTGAAGCTTTCTTT. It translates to CASSGPDRATNTEAFF.

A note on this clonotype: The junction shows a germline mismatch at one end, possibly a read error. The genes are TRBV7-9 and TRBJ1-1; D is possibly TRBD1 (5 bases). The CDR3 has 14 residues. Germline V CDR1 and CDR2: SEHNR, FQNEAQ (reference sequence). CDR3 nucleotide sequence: TGTGTCAGCAGCTTTGGGCAGGGGAACACTGAAGCTTTCTTT. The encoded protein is CVSSFGQGNTEAFF.

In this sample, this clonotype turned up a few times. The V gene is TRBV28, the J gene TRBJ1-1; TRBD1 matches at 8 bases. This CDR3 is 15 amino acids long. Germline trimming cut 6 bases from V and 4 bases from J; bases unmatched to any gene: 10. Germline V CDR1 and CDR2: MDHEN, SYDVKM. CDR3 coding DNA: TGTGCCAGCAGCCAACGACAGGGGCGTCTCACTGAAGCTTTCTTT. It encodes CASSQRQGRLTEAFF.

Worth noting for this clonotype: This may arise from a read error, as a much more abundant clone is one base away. The CDR3 coding sequence is TGTGCCAGCAGCGAGTCCGGGACAGGGAACACCCGGGAGCTGTTTTTT. Its protein product is CASSESGTGNTRELFF. The chain uses TRBV25-1 and TRBJ2-2; 9 bases map to TRBD1. The CDR3 extends over 16 amino acids. Germline CDR1 and CDR2: MGHDK and SYGVNS.

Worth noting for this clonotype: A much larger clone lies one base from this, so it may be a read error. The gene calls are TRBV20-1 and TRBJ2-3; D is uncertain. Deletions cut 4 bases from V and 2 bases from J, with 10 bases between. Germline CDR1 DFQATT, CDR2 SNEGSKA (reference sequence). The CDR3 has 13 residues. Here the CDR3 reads CSAKGPNTDTQYF. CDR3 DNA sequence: TGCAGTGCTAAGGGCCCAAACACAGATACGCAGTATTTT.

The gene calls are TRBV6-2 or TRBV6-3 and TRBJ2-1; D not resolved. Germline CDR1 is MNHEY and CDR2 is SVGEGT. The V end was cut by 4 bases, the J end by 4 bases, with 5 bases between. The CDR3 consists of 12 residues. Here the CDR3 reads CASSSEYNEQFF. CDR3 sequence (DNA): TGTGCCAGCAGTTCCGAGTACAATGAGCAGTTCTTC.

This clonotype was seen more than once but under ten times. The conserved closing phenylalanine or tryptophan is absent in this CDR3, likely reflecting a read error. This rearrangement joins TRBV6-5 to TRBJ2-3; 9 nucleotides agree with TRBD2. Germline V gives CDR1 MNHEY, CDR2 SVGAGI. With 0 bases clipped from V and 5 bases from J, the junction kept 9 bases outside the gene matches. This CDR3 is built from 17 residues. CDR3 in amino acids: CASSYSGASGIGDTQYS. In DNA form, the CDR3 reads TGTGCCAGCAGTTACTCAGGGGCTAGCGGGATTGGAGATACGCAGTATTCT.

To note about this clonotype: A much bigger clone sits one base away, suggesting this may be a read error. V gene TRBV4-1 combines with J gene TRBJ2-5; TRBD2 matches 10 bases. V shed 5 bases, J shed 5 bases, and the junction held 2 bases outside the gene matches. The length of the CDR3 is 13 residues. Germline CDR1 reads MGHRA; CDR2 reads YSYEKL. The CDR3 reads CASSGGLAETQYF. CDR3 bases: TGCGCCAGCAGCGGGGGACTAGCGGAGACCCAGTACTTC.

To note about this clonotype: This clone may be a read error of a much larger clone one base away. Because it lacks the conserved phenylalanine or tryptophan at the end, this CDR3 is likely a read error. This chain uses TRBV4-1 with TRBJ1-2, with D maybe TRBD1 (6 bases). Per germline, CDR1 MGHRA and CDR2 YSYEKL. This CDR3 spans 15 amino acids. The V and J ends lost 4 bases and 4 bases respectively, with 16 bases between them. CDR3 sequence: CASSPTLRDTYGYTL. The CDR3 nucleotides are TGCGCCAGCAGCCCCACCCTTAGGGACACCTATGGCTACACCCTC.

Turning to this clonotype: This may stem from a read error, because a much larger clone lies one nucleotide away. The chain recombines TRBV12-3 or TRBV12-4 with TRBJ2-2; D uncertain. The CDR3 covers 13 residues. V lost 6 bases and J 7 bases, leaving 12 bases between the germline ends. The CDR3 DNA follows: TGTGCCAGCAGCACCAATTGGGGCGGGGAGCTGTTTTTT. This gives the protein CASSTNWGGELFF.

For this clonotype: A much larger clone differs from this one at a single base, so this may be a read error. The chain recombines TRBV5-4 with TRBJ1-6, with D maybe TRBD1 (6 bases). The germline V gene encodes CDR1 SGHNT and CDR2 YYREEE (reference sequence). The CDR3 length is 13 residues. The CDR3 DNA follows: TGTGCCTCTGCACAGGGAAATAATTCACCCCACCACTTT. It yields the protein CASAQGNNSPHHF.

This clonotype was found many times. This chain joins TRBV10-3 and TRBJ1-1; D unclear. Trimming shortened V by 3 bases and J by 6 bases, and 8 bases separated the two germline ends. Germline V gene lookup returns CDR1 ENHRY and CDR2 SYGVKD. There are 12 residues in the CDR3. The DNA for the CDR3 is TGTGCCATCAGTGAAACCGAGGCTGAAGCTTTCTTT. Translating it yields CAISETEAEAFF.